This T cell receptor beta chain was documented in a study of blood T cell repertoires in COVID-19. Authors' methods: Cell counts per sample came from amplifying reference gene primers. The assay was immunoSEQ multiplex PCR, and TCRdb's table has in-frame clones only and misses some. V, J and clone size are those of that table, while D and trimming were read from the DNA. The sample lists tens of thousands of clones, 85% to 90% occurring once. CDR1 MGHRA and CDR2 YSYEKL come from the germline V gene. This CDR3 has 17 amino acids. Trimming stripped 2 bases from V and 5 bases from J, with 21 bases between.

The TCR sequence derives from a woman aged 55-70 years with COVID-19, enrolled during active disease. The chain has TRBV4-1 and TRBJ1-2; D unresolved. Sequencing was performed on peripheral blood. CDR3 region: CASSQYAPWLSGYGYTF. Here the CDR3 DNA reads TGCGCCAGCAGCCAATATGCTCCTTGGCTCTCGGGATATGGCTACACCTTC.